These T cell receptor beta chains were read from a single sample in a study of control samples from healthy donors and cancer patients. Here immunoSEQ multiplex PCR was the method, and the copy in TCRdb shows in-frame clones only, minus some. The data hold 45,000 to 60,000 clones, with approximately 90% observed a single time. Sequencing was done on a sample of PBMCs. The source is a man aged 25 to 40 with colorectal cancer. Both conserved end residues are part of each CDR3. The D gene is left open where the match is weak. Where a row states a size, it is once, few, many or the class of an expanded clone; other rows omit it.

V gene	clone size	D gene	J gene	CDR3 DNA	CDR3 protein
TRBV12-5	NA	NA	TRBJ2-3	TGTGCTAGTGGTTTGGTACCGAACATAAGGGGGGATACGCAGTATTTT	CASGLVPNIRGDTQYF
TRBV6-5	NA	NA	TRBJ2-5	TGTGCCAGCAGCCCGATGGGCCAAGAGACCCAGTACTTC	CASSPMGQETQYF
TRBV4-1	once	NA	TRBJ2-2	TGCGCCAGCAGCCAAGTAAACAGGGCTAGGGCCGGGGAGCTGTTTTTT	CASSQVNRARAGELFF
TRBV7-2	NA	TRBD1	TRBJ1-4	TGTGCCAGCAGCTTAGGAGGAGGACAGGGGGCTGAAAAACTGTTTTTT	CASSLGGGQGAEKLFF
TRBV29-1	NA	NA	TRBJ1-4	TGCAGCGTCCTCGGACCGACCAATAATGAAAAACTGTTTTTT	CSVLGPTNNEKLFF
TRBV5-1	NA	NA	TRBJ1-5	TGCGCCAGCAGCTTGGAGGGGGGTAGCAATCAGCCCCAGCATTTT	CASSLEGGSNQPQHF
TRBV19	NA	TRBD1	TRBJ1-1	TGTGCCAGTACCACCTTTAGGGGGCAAGGCACTGAAGCTTTCTTT	CASTTFRGQGTEAFF
TRBV19	NA	TRBD2	TRBJ2-3	TGTGCCAGTAGTATTCTAGCGGGGGCCCCTGGCCCAGATACGCAGTATTTT	CASSILAGAPGPDTQYF
TRBV19	NA	TRBD1	TRBJ1-2	TGTGCCAGTAGTATGGGTGGACAGGGGCCCTATGGCTACACCTTC	CASSMGGQGPYGYTF
TRBV4-1	NA	TRBD2	TRBJ2-3	TGCGCCAGCAGCCAAGAAGAGGGACTAGCGGGGGTTCATACGCAGTATTTT	CASSQEEGLAGVHTQYF
TRBV20-1	NA	TRBD1	TRBJ2-1	TGCAGTGCTACACAGGGGAATGAGCAGTTCTTC	CSATQGNEQFF
TRBV30	few	NA	TRBJ1-2	TGTGCCTGGAGTGCTGGGGAAGGCTACACCTTC	CAWSAGEGYTF
TRBV4-3	NA	NA	TRBJ1-5	TGCGCCAGCAGCTACGGGCTGGGCAATCAGCCCCAGCATTTT	CASSYGLGNQPQHF
TRBV13	NA	TRBD2	TRBJ2-7	TGTGCCAGCAGCCGCACTAGCGGGGGGAACTACGAGCAGTACTTC	CASSRTSGGNYEQYF
TRBV6-7	NA	TRBD2	TRBJ2-7	TGTGCCAGCATCCTCGTAGCGGGGGGCTCCTACGAGCAGTACTTC	CASILVAGGSYEQYF
TRBV6-2/TRBV6-3	once	TRBD2	TRBJ2-1	TGTGCCAGCAGCGATAGACTTGGGCGGGGGGGGAGCTCCTACAATGAGCAGTTCTTC	CASSDRLGRGGSSYNEQFF
TRBV24-1	NA	NA	TRBJ2-3	TGTGCCACCATGGGATCCTTCACAGATACGCAGTATTTT	CATMGSFTDTQYF
TRBV24-1	NA	NA	TRBJ1-6	TGTGCCACCAAGGCAGGGGCCGAGTCACCCCTCCACTTT	CATKAGAESPLHF
TRBV15	NA	TRBD2	TRBJ2-3	TGTGCCACCAGCAGAGTATTAGCGGGGGGTGACTATACGCAGTATTTT	CATSRVLAGGDYTQYF
TRBV11-2	NA	NA	TRBJ1-3	TGTGCCAGCAGCTTCCGGCGAGCTGGAAACACCATATATTTT	CASSFRRAGNTIYF
TRBV7-9	NA	NA	TRBJ2-7	TGTGCCAGCAGCCCCAGGGGAGCGGGAGAGCAGTACTTC	CASSPRGAGEQYF
TRBV30	NA	NA	TRBJ2-2	TGTGCCTGGAAGGCCCAGCGAGATACCGGGGAGCTGTTTTTT	CAWKAQRDTGELFF
TRBV30	NA	TRBD1	TRBJ2-7	TGTGCCTGGAGTGTACCTTGGGGGACAGACTCCTACGAGCAGTACTTC	CAWSVPWGTDSYEQYF
TRBV27	NA	NA	TRBJ2-7	TGTGCCAGCAGTTTATCAGCGGTTCAGGGCCACGAGCAGTACTTC	CASSLSAVQGHEQYF
TRBV6-2/TRBV6-3	NA	NA	TRBJ1-1	TGTGCCAGCAGCGGGCCGAGGGGGACTGAAGCTTTCTTT	CASSGPRGTEAFF
TRBV10-1	once	NA	TRBJ2-3	TGCGCCAGCAGTGACCCGACAGGCCTTAAGGACGCAGATACGCAGTATTTT	CASSDPTGLKDADTQYF
TRBV12-5	NA	NA	TRBJ1-5	TGTGCTAGTGGTTTGGGCCTTCAAAATCAGCCCCAGCATTTT	CASGLGLQNQPQHF
TRBV6-5	once	NA	TRBJ2-3	TGTGCCAGCTCCAGTTCTTACACAGATACGCAGTATTTT	CASSSSYTDTQYF